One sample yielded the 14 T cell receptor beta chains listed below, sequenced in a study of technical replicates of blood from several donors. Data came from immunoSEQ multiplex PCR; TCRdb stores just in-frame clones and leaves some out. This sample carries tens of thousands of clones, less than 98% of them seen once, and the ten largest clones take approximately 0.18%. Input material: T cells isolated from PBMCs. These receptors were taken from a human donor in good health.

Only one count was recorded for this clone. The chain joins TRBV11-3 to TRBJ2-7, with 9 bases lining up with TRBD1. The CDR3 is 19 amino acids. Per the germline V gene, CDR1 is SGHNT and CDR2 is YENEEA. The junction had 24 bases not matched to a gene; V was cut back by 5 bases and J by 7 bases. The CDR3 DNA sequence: TGTGCCAGCAGCCCTTCGGGACAGGGTTTTGTGTTCCCCCTTAGGGAGCAGTACTTC. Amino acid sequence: CASSPSGQGFVFPLREQYF.

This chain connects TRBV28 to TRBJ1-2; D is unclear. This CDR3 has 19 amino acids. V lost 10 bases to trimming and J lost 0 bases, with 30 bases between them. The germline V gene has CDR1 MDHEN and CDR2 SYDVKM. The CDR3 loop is CATSGLSAAPKDPNYGYTF. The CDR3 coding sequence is TGTGCCACCTCAGGTCTCTCGGCAGCACCTAAAGACCCTAACTATGGCTACACCTTC.

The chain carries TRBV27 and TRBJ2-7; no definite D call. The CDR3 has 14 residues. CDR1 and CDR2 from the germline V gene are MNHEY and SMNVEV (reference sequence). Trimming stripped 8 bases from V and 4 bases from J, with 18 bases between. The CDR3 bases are TGTGCCAGCCATCCGGGTCCGATGTCGTACGAGCAGTACTTC. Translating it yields CASHPGPMSYEQYF.

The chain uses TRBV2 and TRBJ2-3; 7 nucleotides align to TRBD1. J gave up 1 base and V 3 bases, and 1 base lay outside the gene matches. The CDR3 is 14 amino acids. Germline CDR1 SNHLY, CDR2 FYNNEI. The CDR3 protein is CASSDQGGTDTQYF. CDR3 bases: TGTGCCAGCAGTGACCAGGGGGGCACAGATACGCAGTATTTT.

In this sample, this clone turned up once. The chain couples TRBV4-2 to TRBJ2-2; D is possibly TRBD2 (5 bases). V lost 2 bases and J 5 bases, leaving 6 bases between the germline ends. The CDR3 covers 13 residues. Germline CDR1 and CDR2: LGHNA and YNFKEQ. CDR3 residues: CASSQRGTGELFF. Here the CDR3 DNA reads TGTGCCAGCAGCCAACGGGGAACCGGGGAGCTGTTTTTT.

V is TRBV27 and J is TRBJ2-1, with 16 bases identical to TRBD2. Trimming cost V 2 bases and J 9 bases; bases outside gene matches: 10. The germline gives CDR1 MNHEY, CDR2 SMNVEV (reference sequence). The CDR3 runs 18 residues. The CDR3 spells CASSLVGLAGGPSSEQFF. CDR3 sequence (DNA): TGTGCCAGCAGTTTAGTGGGACTAGCGGGAGGGCCAAGTAGTGAGCAGTTCTTC.

The CDR3 loop is CASSTTPGMGETQYF. In DNA form, the CDR3 reads TGTGCCAGCAGCACCACCCCAGGGATGGGGGAGACCCAGTACTTC. The V and J genes are TRBV11-3 and TRBJ2-5, with TRBD1 as a possible D gene (5 bases). Trimming removed 5 bases from V and 5 bases from J, with 18 bases in between. The CDR3 extends over 15 amino acids. CDR1 and CDR2 (germline): SGHNT, YENEEA.

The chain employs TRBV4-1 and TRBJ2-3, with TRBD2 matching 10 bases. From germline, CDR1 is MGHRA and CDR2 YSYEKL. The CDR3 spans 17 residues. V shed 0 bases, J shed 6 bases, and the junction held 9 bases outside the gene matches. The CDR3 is CASSQDPPGLAADTQYF. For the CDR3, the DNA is TGCGCCAGCAGCCAAGACCCTCCCGGACTAGCGGCGGATACGCAGTATTTT.

CDR3 sequence: CASSVTGANVLTF. The CDR3 DNA is TGTGCCAGCAGCGTTACTGGGGCCAACGTCCTGACTTTC. This chain connects TRBV9 to TRBJ2-6; no firm D call. Per germline, CDR1 SGDLS and CDR2 YYNGEE. The CDR3 is made up of 13 amino acids. Between the trimmed V and J ends, which lost 2 bases and 2 bases, there was a span of 2 bases.

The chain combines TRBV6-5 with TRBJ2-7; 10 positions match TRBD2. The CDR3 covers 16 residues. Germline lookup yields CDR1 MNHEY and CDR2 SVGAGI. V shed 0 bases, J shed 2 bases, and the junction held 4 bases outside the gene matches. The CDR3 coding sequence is TGTGCCAGCAGTTACTCCCTAGCGGGAGTAGCCTACGAGCAGTACTTC. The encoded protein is CASSYSLAGVAYEQYF.

In nucleotides, the CDR3 is TGCGCCAGCAGCCCGGGACTAGCGGGAGCTGATACGCAGTATTTT. It encodes CASSPGLAGADTQYF. The rearrangement uses TRBV5-1 and TRBJ2-3, with 14 bases lining up with TRBD2. CDR3 length equals 15 residues. V trimming: 4 bases; J trimming: 6 bases; junction bases outside the gene matches: 4. Germline CDR1 reads SGHRS; CDR2 reads YFSETQ.

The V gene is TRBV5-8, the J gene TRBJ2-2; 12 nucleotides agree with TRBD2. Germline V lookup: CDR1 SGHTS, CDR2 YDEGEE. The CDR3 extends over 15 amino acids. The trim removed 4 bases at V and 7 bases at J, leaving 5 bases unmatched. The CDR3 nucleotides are TGTGCCAGCAGCACGACTAGCGGGAGTTTCGGGGAGCTGTTTTTT. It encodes CASSTTSGSFGELFF.

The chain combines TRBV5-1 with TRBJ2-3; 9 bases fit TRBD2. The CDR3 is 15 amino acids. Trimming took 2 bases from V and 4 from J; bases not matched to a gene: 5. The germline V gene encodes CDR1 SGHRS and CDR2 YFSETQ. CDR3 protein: CASSLRTSEADTQYF. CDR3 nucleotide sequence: TGCGCCAGCAGCTTAAGGACTAGCGAGGCAGATACGCAGTATTTT.

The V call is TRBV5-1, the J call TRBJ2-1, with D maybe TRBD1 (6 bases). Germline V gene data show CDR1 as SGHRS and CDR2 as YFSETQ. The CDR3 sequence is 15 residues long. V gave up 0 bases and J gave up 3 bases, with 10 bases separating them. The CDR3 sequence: CASSLGGPGYNEQFF. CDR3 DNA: TGCGCCAGCAGCTTGGGGGGGCCGGGCTACAATGAGCAGTTCTTC.